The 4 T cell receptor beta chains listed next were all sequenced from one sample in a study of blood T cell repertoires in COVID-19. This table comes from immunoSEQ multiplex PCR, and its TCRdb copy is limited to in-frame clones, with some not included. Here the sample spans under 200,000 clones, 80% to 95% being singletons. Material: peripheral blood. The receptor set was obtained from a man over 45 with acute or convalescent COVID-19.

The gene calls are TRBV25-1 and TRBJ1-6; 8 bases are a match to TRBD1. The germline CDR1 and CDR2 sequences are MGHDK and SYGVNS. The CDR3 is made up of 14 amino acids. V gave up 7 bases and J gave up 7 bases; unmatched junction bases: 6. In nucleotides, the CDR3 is TGTGCCAGCAACCTGGACAGGGAGAATTCACCCCTCCACTTT. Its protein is CASNLDRENSPLHF.

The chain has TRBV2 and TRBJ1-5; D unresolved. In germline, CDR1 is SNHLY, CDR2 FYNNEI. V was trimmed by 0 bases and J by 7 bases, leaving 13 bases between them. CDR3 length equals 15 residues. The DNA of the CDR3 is TGTGCCAGCAGTGAAGCGGAGGCATCTAGACAGCCCCAGCATTTT. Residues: CASSEAEASRQPQHF.

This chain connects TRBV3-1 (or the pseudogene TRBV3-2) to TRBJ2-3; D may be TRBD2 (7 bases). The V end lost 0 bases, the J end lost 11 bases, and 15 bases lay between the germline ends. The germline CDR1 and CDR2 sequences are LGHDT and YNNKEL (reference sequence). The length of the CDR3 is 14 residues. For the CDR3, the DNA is TGTGCCAGCAGCCAAGATCGAAGGGGGGGCGTGCAGTATTTT. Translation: CASSQDRRGGVQYF.

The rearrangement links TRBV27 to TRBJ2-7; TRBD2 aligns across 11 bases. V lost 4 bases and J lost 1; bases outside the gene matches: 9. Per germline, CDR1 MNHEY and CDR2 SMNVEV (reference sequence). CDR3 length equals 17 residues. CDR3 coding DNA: TGTGCCAGCAGTTCGAGGACTGGGACTAGCGGATCCTACGAGCAGTACTTC. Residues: CASSSRTGTSGSYEQYF.